This TCR beta chain appears in the sequencing data of a study of T-cell reconstitution after alpha-beta-depleted transplantation in children. Molecular barcoding with unique molecular identifiers was used for the TCRbeta library. Each CDR3 protein is one row after TCRdb ran MiXCR on the PCR reads. The sample lists 200,000 or so distinct CDR3 sequences, roughly 6.5% occurring once. The specimen was PBMCs, collected before TCRalphabeta/CD19-depleted stem cell transplant. This TCR came from a girl in the first two years of life with combined immunodeficiency, due to receive a stem cell transplant.

Here the CDR3 DNA reads TGTGCCAGCAGCCAAGAAGTTCCCTTCACCGGGGAGCTGTTTTTT. This encodes CASSQEVPFTGELFF. The V call is TRBV14, the J call TRBJ2-2; D is unclear. Germline V gene sequence: CDR1 SGHDN, CDR2 FVKESK. The CDR3 has 15 residues. Trimming left V 0 bases short and J 4 bases short, with 9 bases between.